The following is a TCR beta chain sequence with its context. This sample is part of a study of blood T cell repertoires in COVID-19. About the research overall: Researchers got acute and convalescent COVID-19 samples from the United States, Italy and Spain. T cells, B-cell-depleted T cells, or PBMCs provided the cDNA or gDNA that served as material.

Per the original methods: Estimated nucleated cell counts came from reference gene primer amplification. Method: immunoSEQ multiplex PCR; TCRdb's copy keeps in-frame clones and lacks some. V, J and clone size were drawn from that table, and D and trimming were deduced from the DNA. Of roughly 180,000 clones listed, roughly three quarters are singletons. The CDR3 runs 13 residues. V was clipped by 5 bases and J by 7 bases, with 14 bases between them. CDR1 is LNHNV, CDR2 YYDKDF, per germline (reference sequence). The genes are TRBV15 and TRBJ1-2; D gene ambiguous. The sample taken for sequencing was peripheral blood. The sequence was obtained from a woman aged 50 to 60 with active or convalescent COVID-19. For the CDR3, the DNA is TGTGCCACCAGCCGACTAGAAGGCGGTGGCTACACCTTC. Translation: CATSRLEGGGYTF.